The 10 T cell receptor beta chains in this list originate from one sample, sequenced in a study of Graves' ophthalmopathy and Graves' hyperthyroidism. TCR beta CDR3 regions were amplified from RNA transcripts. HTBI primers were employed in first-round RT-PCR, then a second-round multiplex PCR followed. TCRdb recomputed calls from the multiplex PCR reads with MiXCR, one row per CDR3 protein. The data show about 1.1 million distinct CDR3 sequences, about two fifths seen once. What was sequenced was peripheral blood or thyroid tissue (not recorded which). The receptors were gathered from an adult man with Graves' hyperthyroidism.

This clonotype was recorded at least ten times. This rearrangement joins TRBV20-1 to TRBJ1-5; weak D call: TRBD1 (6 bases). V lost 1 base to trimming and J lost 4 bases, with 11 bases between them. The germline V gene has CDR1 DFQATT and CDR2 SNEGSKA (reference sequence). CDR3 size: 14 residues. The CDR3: CSARGVQGNQPQHF. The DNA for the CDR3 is TGCAGTGCTAGAGGGGTACAGGGAAATCAGCCCCAGCATTTT.

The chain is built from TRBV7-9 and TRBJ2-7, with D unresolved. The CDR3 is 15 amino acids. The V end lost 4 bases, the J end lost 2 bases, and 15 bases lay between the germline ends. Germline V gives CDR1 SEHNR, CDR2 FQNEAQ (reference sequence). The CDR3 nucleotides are TGTGCCAGCAGCTGTCCGGTGGATTTAACCTACGAGCAGTACTTC. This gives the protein CASSCPVDLTYEQYF.

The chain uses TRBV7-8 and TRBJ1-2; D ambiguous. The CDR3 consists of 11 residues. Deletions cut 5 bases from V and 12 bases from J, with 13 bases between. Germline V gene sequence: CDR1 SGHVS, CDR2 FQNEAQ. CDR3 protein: CASSPDSGNTF. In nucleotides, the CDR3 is TGTGCCAGCAGCCCGGACTCTGGAAACACCTTC.

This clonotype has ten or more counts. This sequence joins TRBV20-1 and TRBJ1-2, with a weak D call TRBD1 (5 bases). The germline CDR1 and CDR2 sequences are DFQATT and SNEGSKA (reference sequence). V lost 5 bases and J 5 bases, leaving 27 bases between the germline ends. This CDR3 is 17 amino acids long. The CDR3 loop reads CSARRTGSSAITYGYTF. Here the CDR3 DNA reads TGCAGTGCTCGGCGCACAGGCTCGTCGGCCATCACATATGGCTACACCTTC.

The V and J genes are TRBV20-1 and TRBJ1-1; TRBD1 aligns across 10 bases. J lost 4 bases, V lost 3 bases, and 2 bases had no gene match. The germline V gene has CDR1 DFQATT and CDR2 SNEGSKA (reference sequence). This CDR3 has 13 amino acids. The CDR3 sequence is CSARGQGTTEAFF. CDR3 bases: TGCAGTGCTAGGGGACAGGGGACCACTGAAGCTTTCTTT.

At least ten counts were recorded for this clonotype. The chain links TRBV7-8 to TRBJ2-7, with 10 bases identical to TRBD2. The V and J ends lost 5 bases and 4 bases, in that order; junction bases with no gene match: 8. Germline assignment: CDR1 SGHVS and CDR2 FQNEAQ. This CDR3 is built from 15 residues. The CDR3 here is CASSQPGLASYEQYF. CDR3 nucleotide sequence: TGTGCCAGCAGCCAGCCGGGACTAGCGTCGTACGAGCAGTACTTC. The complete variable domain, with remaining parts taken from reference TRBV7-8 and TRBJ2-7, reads GAGVSQSPRYKVAKRGQDVALRCDPISGHVSLFWYQQALGQGPEFLTYFQNEAQLDKSGLPSDRFFAERPEGSVSTLKIQRTQQEDSAVYLCASSQPGLASYEQYFGPGTRLTVT.

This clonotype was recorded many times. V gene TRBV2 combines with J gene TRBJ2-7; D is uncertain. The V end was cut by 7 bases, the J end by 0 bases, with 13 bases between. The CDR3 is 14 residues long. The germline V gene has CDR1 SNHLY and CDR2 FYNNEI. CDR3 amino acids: CASKKDTTSYEQYF. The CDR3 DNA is TGTGCCAGCAAAAAAGACACTACCTCCTACGAGCAGTACTTC.

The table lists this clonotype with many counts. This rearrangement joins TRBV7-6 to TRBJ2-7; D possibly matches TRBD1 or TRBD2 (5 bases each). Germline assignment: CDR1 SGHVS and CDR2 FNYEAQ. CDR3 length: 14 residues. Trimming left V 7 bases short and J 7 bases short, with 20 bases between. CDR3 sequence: CASMPEMRGVEQYF. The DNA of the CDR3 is TGTGCCAGCATGCCGGAGATGCGAGGGGTGGAGCAGTACTTC. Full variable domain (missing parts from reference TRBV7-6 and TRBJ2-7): GAGVSQSPRYKVTKRGQDVALRCDPISGHVSLYWYRQALGQGPEFLTYFNYEAQQDKSGLPNDRFSAERPEGSISTLTIQRTEQRDSAMYRCASMPEMRGVEQYFGPGTRLTVT.

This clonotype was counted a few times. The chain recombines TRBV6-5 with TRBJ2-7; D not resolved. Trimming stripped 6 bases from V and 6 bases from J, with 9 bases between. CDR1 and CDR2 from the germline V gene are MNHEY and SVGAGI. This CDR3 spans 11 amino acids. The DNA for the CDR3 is TGTGCCAGCAGAACCAATTCCGAGCAGTACTTC. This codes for CASRTNSEQYF.

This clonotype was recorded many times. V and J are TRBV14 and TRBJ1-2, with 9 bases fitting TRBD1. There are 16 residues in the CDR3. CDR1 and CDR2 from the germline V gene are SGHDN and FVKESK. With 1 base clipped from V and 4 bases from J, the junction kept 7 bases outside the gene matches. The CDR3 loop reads CASSQGDRARSYGYTF. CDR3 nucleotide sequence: TGTGCCAGCAGCCAAGGGGACAGGGCCCGGAGCTATGGCTACACCTTC.